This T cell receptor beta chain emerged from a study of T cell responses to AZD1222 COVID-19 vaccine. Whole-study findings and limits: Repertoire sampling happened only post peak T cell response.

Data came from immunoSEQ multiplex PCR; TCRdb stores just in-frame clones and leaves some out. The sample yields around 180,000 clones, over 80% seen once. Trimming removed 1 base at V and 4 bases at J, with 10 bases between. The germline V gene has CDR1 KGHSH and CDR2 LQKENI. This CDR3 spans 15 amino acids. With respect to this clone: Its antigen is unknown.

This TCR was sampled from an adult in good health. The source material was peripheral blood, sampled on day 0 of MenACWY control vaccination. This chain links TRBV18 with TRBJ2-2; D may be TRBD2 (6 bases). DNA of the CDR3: TGTGCCAGCTCACCACAGGGAGGAGGCACCGGGGAGCTGTTTTTT. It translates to CASSPQGGGTGELFF.